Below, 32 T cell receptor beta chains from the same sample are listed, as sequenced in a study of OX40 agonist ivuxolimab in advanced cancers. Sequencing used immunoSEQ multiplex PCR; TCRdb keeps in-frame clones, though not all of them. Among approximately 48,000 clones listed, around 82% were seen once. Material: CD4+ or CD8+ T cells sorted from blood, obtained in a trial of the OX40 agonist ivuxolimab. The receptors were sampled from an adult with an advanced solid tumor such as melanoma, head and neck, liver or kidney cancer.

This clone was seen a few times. CDR3 DNA sequence: TGTGCCAGTCGAACCGGGACAGAGAGCAATCAGCCCCAGCATTTT. Translating it yields CASRTGTESNQPQHF. The rearrangement links TRBV19 to TRBJ1-5; TRBD1 agrees at 7 bases. The CDR3 totals 15 residues. Germline values: CDR1 LNHDA, CDR2 SQIVND (reference sequence). Trimming cost V 8 bases and J 1 base; bases outside gene matches: 8.

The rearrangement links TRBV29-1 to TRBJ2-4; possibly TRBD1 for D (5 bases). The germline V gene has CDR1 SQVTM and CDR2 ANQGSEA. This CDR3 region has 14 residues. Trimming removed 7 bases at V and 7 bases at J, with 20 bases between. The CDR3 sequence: CSAGYSTPGNIQYF. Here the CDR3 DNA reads TGCAGCGCTGGCTACAGTACCCCAGGGAACATTCAGTACTTC.

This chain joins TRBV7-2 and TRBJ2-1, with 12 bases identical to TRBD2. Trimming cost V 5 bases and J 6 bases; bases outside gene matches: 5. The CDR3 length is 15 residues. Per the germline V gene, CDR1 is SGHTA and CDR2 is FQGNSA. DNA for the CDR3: TGTGCCAGCAGCCCCCCGGGACTAGCGGGCAATGAGCAGTTCTTC. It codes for CASSPPGLAGNEQFF.

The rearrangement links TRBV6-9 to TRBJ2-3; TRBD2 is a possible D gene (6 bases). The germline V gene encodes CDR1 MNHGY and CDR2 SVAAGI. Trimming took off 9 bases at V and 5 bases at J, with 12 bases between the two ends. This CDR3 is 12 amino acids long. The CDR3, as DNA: TGTGCCAGTCGGGGGAGAAGAGATACGCAGTATTTT. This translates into CASRGRRDTQYF.

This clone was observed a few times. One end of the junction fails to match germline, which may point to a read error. CDR3 DNA sequence: TGCGCCAGCAGCCCGTCGGGGACTAGCGGGCCTGGTGTCTTC. Its protein product is CASSPSGTSGPGVF. The J gene is TRBJ2-1, the V gene TRBV5-1; 12 bases match TRBD2. Per germline, CDR1 SGHRS and CDR2 YFSETQ. This CDR3 contains 14 residues.

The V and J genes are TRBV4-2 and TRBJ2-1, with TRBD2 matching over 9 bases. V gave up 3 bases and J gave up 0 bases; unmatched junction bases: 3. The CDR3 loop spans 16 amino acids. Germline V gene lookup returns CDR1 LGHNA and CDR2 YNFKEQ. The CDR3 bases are TGTGCCAGCAGCCAGGATAGCGGGAGCTCCTACAATGAGCAGTTCTTC. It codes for CASSQDSGSSYNEQFF.

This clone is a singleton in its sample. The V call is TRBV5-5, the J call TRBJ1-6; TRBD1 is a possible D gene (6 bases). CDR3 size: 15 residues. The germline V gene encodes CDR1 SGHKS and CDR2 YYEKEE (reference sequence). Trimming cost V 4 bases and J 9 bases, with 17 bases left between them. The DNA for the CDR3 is TGTGCCAGCAGCCCCGCGGGGGGGGCTGGTTCACCCCTCCACTTT. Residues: CASSPAGGAGSPLHF.

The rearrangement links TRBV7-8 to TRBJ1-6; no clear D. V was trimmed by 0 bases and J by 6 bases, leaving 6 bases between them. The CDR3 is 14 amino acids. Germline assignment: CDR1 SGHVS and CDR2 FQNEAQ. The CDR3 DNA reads TGTGCCAGCAGCTTAGCGTGGGGTAATTCACCCCTCCACTTT. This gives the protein CASSLAWGNSPLHF.

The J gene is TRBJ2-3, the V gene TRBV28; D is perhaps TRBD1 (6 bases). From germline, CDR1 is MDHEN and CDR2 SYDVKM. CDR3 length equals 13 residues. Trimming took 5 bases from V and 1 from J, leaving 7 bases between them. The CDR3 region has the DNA TGTGCCAGCAGTCCAGGGGGCACAGATACGCAGTATTTT. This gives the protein CASSPGGTDTQYF.

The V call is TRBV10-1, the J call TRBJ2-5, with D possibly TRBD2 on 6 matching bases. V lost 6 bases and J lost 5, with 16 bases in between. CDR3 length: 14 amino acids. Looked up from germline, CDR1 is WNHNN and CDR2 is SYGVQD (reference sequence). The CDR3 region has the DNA TGCGCCAGCAGCGTGGGACTCCTTGGGGAGACCCAGTACTTC. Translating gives CASSVGLLGETQYF.

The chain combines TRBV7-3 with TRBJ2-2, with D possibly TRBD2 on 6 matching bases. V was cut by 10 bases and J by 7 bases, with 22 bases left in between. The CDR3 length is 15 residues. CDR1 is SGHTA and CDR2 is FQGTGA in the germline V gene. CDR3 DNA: TGTGCCACCTCCAAGGGAGGTGCTGAGGGCGGGGAGCTGTTTTTT. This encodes CATSKGGAEGGELFF. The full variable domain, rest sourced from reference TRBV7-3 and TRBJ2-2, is GAGVSQTPSNKVTEKGKYVELRCDPISGHTALYWYRQSLGQGPEFLIYFQGTGAADDSGLPNDRFFAVRPEGSVSTLKIQRTERGDSAVYLCATSKGGAEGGELFFGEGSRLTVL.

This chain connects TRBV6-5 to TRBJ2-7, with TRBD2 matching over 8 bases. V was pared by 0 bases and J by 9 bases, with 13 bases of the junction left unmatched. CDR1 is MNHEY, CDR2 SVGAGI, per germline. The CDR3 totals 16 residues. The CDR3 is CASSYSPGLGPLGQYF. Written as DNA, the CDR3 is TGTGCCAGCAGTTACTCCCCGGGACTAGGACCCCTGGGGCAGTACTTC.

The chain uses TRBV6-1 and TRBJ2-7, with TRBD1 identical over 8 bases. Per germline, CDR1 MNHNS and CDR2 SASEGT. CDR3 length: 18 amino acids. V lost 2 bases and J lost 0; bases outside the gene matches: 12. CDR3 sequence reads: CASSEWMQGASSSYEQYF. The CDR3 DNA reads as TGTGCCAGCAGTGAATGGATGCAGGGGGCTTCATCCTCCTACGAGCAGTACTTC.

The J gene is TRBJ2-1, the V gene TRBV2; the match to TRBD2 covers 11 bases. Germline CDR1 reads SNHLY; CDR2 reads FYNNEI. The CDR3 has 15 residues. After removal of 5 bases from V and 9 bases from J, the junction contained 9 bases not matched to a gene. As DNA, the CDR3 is TGTGCCAGCAGTCCACTAGCGGGAGAGCGCAGTGAGCAGTTCTTC. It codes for CASSPLAGERSEQFF. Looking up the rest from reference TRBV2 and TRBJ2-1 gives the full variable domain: EPEVTQTPSHQVTQMGQEVILRCVPISNHLYFYWYRQILGQKVEFLVSFYNNEISEKSEIFDDQFSVERPDGSNFTLKIRSTKLEDSAMYFCASSPLAGERSEQFFGPGTRLTVL.

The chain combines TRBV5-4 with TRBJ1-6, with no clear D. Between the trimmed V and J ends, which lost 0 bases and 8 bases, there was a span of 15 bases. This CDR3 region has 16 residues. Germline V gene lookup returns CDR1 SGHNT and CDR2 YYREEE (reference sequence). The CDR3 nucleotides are TGTGCCAGCAGCTTGGTCGGCGGAGGGCCACATTCACCCCTCCACTTT. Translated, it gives CASSLVGGGPHSPLHF.

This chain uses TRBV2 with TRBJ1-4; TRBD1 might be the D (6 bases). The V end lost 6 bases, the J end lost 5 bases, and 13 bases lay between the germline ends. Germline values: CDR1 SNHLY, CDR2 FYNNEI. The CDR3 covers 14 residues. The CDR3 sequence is CASSGQLSNEKLFF. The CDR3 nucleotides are TGTGCCAGCAGCGGACAGCTCTCCAATGAAAAACTGTTTTTT. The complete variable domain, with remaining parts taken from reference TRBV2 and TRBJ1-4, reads EPEVTQTPSHQVTQMGQEVILRCVPISNHLYFYWYRQILGQKVEFLVSFYNNEISEKSEIFDDQFSVERPDGSNFTLKIRSTKLEDSAMYFCASSGQLSNEKLFFGSGTQLSVL.

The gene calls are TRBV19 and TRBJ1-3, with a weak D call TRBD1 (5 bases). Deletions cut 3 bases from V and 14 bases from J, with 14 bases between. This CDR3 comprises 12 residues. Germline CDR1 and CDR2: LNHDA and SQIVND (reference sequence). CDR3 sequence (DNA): TGTGCCAGTAGTATGGGCCAGGGACGGTTATATTTT. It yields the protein CASSMGQGRLYF.

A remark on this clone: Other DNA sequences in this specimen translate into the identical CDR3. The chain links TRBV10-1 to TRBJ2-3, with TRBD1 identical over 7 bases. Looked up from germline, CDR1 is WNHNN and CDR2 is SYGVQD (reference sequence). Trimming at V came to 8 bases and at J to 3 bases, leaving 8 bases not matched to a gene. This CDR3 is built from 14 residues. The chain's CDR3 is CASSRDSRTDTQYF. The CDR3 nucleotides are TGCGCCAGCTCCCGGGACAGTAGGACAGATACGCAGTATTTT.

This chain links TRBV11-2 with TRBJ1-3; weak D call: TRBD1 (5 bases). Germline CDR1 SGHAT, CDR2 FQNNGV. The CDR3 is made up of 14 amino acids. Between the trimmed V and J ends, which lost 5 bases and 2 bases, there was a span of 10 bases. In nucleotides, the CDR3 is TGTGCCAGCAGCCCCCTGGGGGCTGGAAACACCATATATTTT. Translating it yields CASSPLGAGNTIYF.

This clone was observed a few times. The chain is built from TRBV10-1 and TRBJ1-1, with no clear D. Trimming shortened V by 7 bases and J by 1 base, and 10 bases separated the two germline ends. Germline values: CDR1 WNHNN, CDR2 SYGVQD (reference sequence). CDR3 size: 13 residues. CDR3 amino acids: CASTQEKNTEAFF. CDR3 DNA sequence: TGCGCCAGCACGCAGGAAAAGAACACTGAAGCTTTCTTT.

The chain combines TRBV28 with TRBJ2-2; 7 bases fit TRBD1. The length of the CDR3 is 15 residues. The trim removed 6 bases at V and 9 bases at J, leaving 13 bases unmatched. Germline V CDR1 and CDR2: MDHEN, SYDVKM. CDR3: CASSHGQVLGRELFF. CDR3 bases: TGTGCCAGCAGCCATGGACAGGTCTTGGGTCGGGAGCTGTTTTTT.

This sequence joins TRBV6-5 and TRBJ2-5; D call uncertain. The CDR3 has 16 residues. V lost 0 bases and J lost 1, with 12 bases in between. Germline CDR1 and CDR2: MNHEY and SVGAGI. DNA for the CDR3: TGTGCCAGCAGTTACTCGATCTGGCAGCGCCAAGAGACCCAGTACTTC. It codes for CASSYSIWQRQETQYF.

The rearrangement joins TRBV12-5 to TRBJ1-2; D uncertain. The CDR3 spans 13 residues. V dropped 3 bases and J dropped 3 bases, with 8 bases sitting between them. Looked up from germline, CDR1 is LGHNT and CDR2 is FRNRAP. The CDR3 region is CASGLQTDYGYTF. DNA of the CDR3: TGTGCTAGTGGTTTACAGACGGACTATGGCTACACCTTC.

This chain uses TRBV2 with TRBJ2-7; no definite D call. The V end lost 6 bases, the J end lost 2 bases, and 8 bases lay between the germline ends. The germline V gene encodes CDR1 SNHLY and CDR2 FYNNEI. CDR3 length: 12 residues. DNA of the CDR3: TGTGCCAGCAGGAGTAGAACCTACGAGCAGTACTTC. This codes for CASRSRTYEQYF.

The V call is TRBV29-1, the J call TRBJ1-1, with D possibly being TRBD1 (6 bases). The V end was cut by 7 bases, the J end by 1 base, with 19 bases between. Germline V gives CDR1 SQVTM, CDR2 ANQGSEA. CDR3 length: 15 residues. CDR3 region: CSAGDTRGWNTEAFF. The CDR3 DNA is TGCAGCGCAGGGGACACCCGAGGATGGAACACTGAAGCTTTCTTT.

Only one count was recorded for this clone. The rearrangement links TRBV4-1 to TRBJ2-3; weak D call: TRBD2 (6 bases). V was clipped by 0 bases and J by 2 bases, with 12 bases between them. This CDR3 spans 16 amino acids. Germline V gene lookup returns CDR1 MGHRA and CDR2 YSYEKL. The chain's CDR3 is CASSQDGTRATDTQYF. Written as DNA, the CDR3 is TGCGCCAGCAGCCAAGATGGGACTCGAGCCACAGATACGCAGTATTTT.

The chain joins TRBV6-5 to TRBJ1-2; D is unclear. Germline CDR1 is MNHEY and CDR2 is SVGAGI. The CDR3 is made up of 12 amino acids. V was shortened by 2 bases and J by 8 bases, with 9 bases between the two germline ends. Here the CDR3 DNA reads TGTGCCAGCAGTTACAACGGGCAGGGCTACACCTTC. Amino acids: CASSYNGQGYTF.

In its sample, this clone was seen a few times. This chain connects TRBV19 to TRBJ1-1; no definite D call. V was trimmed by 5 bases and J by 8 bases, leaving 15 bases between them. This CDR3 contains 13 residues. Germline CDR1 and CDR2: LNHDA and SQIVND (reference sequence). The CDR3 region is CASSRSTGLEAFF. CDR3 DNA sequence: TGTGCCAGTAGTCGATCAACGGGATTGGAAGCTTTCTTT.

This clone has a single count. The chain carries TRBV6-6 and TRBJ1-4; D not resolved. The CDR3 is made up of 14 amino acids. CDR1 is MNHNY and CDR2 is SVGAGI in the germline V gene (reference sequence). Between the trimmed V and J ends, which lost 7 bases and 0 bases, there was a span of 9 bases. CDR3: CASIRSATNEKLFF. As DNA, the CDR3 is TGTGCCAGCATCCGGTCTGCAACTAATGAAAAACTGTTTTTT.

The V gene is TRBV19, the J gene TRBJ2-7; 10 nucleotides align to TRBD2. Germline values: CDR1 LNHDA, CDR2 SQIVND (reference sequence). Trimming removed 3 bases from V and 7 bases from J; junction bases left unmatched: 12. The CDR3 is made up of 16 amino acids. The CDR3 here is CASSIKASGRNGEQYF. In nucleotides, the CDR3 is TGTGCCAGTAGTATTAAGGCTAGCGGGAGAAATGGTGAGCAGTACTTC.

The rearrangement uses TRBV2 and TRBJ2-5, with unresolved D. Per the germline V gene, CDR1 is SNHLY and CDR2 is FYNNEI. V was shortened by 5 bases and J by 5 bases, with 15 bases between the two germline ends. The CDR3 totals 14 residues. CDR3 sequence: CASSPRRGGETQYF. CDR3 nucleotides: TGTGCCAGCAGTCCCAGGCGCGGTGGGGAGACCCAGTACTTC. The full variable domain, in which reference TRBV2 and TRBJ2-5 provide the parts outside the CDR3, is EPEVTQTPSHQVTQMGQEVILRCVPISNHLYFYWYRQILGQKVEFLVSFYNNEISEKSEIFDDQFSVERPDGSNFTLKIRSTKLEDSAMYFCASSPRRGGETQYFGPGTRLLVL.

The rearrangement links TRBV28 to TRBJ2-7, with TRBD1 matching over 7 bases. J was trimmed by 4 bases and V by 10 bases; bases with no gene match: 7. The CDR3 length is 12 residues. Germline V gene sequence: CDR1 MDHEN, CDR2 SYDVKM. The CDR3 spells CATNSRGYEQYF. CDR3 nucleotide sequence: TGTGCCACCAATTCCAGGGGGTACGAGCAGTACTTC.